The sample holds many counts of the clone carrying this T cell receptor beta chain. Its target is unknown. This sample was included in a study of T-cell reconstitution after alpha-beta-depleted transplantation in children. Points from the study as a whole: Roughly two months post-transplant, alpha-beta T cells reportedly originated from several hundred graft clones that had expanded. The high TCRbeta diversity at day 60 in some patients came from surviving recipient T cells and thymic progenitors.

Germline V gene lookup returns CDR1 DFQATT and CDR2 SNEGSKA (reference sequence). This CDR3 is built from 12 residues. The V and J ends lost 6 bases and 1 base respectively, with 10 bases between them. Using unique molecular identifiers, the investigators prepared the TCRbeta library. TCRdb redid the calling of the PCR reads with MiXCR, one entry per CDR3 protein. This table has about 580,000 distinct CDR3 sequences, more than 20% appearing once. Sample: PBMCs, mostly from graft donor cells, taken 360 days after TCRalphabeta/CD19-depleted stem cell transplant. The sequence came from a boy in the first two years of life who had a stem cell transplant for acute myeloid leukemia, so the T cells may come from the graft donor. The chain carries TRBV20-1 and TRBJ2-7; TRBD1 is a possible D gene (6 bases). In nucleotides, the CDR3 is TGCAGTGCCACAGGGTATTCCTACGAGCAGTACTTC. Its protein product is CSATGYSYEQYF.